This T cell receptor beta chain is from a study of T cell responses to AZD1222 COVID-19 vaccine (dated by TCRdb to about 2021). The study in broad terms: AZD1222 recipients given second doses at about 4 weeks or at about 12 weeks were pooled, since spike-specific TCR depth and breadth were not found to differ between the two schedules. A total of about 250 trial participants underwent TCR sequencing, of whom roughly 210 had received two doses of AZD1222 and some 25 had received two doses of the MenACWY control vaccine. Trial participants were enrolled by age into subgroups of 18-55, 56-69 and 70-plus years, and about 150, 27 and 61 TCR-sequenced participants, respectively, were included in these subgroups. Points the paper makes about the study in general: CD4 TCRs associated with the vaccine covered the entire spike protein, and the dominant responses were in regions 160-218 and 743-854. Because no day 14 peak-response samples were available, repertoires were characterized only after the peak T cell response. After two AZD1222 doses, spike-specific TCR breadth and depth were significantly higher than at day 0 and than in MenACWY recipients. In the small 56-69-year group, the increase in depth fell short of significance, most likely because of low power. Conclusions about previously exposed vaccinees are limited because only six or seven AZD1222 recipients were SARS-CoV-2 seropositive at baseline. Nearly half of unique spike-specific TCRs reportedly recognized epitopes outside regions mutated in the B.1.351 and B.1.1.7 variants. Participants were mostly white British and included more females than males, and it was suggested by the authors that clonal diversity may have been underestimated.

About this clone itself: Its antigen remains undetermined. Base quality data are lacking; no much larger clone is found one base away.

The CDR3 regions of human TCRbeta chains were subjected to immunosequencing. As for the authors' bioinformatics: Repertoire TCRs were checked for matches against a reference library of SARS-CoV-2-specific TCRs that had been generated using the MIRA antigen-specificity platform. Breadth was defined as the fraction of unique TCRs that were SARS-CoV-2-associated. Depth was defined as the fraction of total T cells that were SARS-CoV-2-associated. Using the MIRA data, every spike-specific TCR was mapped to the spike region that the TCR reacted to and assigned to either a CD4 or a CD8 class. Log10-transformed breadth and depth values were compared by one-way ANOVA with Sidak's multiple comparisons tests. The source is immuneACCESS, and TCRdb retained only in-frame sequences with V and J called. Part of the clones is not carried over; for the studies checked, unresolved V genes explain less than half of this, and the remainder is unexplained. V, J and clone size are those of that table, while D and trimming were read from the DNA. The sample has around 110,000 clones on record, roughly nine tenths of them singletons. The top ten clonotypes cover around 3.1% of the sample.

What this sample's time point label stands for: baseline before first vaccination. Vaccinee samples came from UK trials COV001 and COV002, including a single-blind randomized controlled phase 2/3 trial of AZD1222 (ChAdOx1 nCoV-19) in healthy adults. For TCRbeta chain sequencing, PBMC samples from trial participants were taken at day 0 and at day 28 after the second dose. The receptor comes from an adult in good health. The starting material was peripheral blood, obtained on day 0 of AZD1222 vaccination.

DNA sequence: TGCGCCAGCAGCTTGGAACGCGGGGAGCTGTTTTTT. Its translation reads: CASSLERGELFF. The chain was built from TRBV5-1 and TRBJ2-2, with no D gene named confidently. The V end loses 0 bases and the J end loses 7 bases, and a stretch of 4 bases separates them. Based on the germline V gene, the CDR1 and CDR2 sequences are SGHRS and YFSETQ. The CDR3 goes from the cysteine to the phenylalanine over 12 residues. CDR3 DNA only is kept here, 36 bases in frame from base 1. Reference TRBV5-1 and TRBJ2-2 proteins supply the regions before and after the CDR3; the full variable domain is: KAGVTQTPRYLIKTRGQQVTLSCSPISGHRSVSWYQQTPGQGLQFLFEYFSETQRNKGNFPGRFSGRQFSNSRSEMNVSTLELGDSALYLCASSLERGELFFGEGSRLTVL.